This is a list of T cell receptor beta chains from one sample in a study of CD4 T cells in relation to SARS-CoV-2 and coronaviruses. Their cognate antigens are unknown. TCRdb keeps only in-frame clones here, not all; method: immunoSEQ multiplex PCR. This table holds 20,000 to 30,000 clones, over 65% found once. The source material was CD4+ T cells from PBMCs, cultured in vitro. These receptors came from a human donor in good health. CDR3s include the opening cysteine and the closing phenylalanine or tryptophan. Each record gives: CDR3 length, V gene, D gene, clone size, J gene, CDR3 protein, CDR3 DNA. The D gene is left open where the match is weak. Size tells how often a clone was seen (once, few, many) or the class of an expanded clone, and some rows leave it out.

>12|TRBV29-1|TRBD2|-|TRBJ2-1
CSVLGEGSEQFF
TGCAGCGTTTTAGGGGAGGGGAGTGAGCAGTTCTTC
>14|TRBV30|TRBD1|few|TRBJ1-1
CAWSRGQGGTEAFF
TGTGCCTGGAGCCGCGGACAGGGAGGCACTGAAGCTTTCTTT
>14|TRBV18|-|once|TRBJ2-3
CASSPGYETDTQYF
TGTGCCAGCTCGCCCGGTTACGAGACAGATACGCAGTATTTT
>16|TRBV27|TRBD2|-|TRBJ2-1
CASTRAGGPLLNEQFF
TGTGCCAGCACCCGGGCGGGAGGGCCTTTGTTGAATGAGCAGTTCTTC
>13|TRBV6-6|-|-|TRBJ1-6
CASRQGLNSPLHF
TGTGCCAGCCGGCAGGGCCTAAATTCACCCCTCCACTTT
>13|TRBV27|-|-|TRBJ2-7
CASSLFQFYEQYF
TGTGCCAGCAGTTTATTCCAGTTCTACGAGCAGTACTTC
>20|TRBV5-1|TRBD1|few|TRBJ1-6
CASSLLGQQPTTAHNSPLHF
TGCGCCAGCAGCTTACTGGGACAGCAACCGACTACCGCTCATAATTCACCCCTCCACTTT
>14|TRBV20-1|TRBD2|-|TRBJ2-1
CSASRLAGLHEQFF
TGCAGTGCTAGTAGACTAGCGGGACTCCATGAGCAGTTCTTC
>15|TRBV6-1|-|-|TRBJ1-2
CASSEADPRDYGYTF
TGTGCCAGCAGTGAAGCGGACCCAAGAGACTATGGCTACACCTTC
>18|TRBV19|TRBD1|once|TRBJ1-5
CASSILFSTGGSNQPQHF
TGTGCCAGTAGTATCTTGTTTAGTACAGGGGGAAGCAATCAGCCCCAGCATTTT
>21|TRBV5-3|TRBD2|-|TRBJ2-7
CARSLMDKSTSSLAGTYEQYF
TGTGCCAGAAGCTTGATGGACAAATCAACCTCTTCACTAGCGGGGACCTACGAGCAGTACTTC
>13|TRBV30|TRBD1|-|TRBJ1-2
CAWSTGTGRGYTF
TGTGCCTGGAGTACGGGGACAGGGCGTGGCTACACCTTC
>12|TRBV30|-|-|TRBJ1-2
CAWSVNGFSYTF
TGTGCCTGGAGTGTAAACGGCTTTAGCTACACCTTC
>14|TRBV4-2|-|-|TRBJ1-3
CASSLSTVGNTIYF
TGTGCCAGCAGCCTATCGACAGTAGGAAACACCATATATTTT
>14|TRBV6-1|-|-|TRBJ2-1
CASSDWATYNEQFF
TGTGCCAGCAGTGATTGGGCCACCTACAATGAGCAGTTCTTC
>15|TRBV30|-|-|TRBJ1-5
CAWSGKGLYNQPQHF
TGTGCCTGGAGTGGAAAGGGACTGTACAATCAGCCCCAGCATTTT
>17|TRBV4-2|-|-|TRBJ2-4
CASSQPRTSLAKNIQYF
TGTGCCAGCAGCCAACCCCGGACAAGTCTAGCCAAAAACATTCAGTACTTC
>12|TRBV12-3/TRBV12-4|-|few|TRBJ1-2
CASSFGGYGYTF
TGTGCCAGCAGTTTTGGCGGCTATGGCTACACCTTC
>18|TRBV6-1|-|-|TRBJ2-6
CASSEAPSTGTGANVLTF
TGTGCCAGCAGTGAAGCCCCATCAACAGGGACGGGGGCCAACGTCCTGACTTTC
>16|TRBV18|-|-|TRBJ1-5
CASSLGTTNSNQPQHF
TGTGCCAGCTCACTTGGGACGACAAATAGCAATCAGCCCCAGCATTTT
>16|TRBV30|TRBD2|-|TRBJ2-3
CAWRRAAGAGTDTQYF
TGTGCCTGGAGGCGAGCAGCGGGAGCGGGCACAGATACGCAGTATTTT
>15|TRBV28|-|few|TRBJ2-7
CASSLGGEARGEQYF
TGTGCCAGCAGTTTAGGCGGGGAAGCACGGGGCGAGCAGTACTTC
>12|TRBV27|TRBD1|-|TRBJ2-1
CASTDRGYEQFF
TGTGCCAGTACGGACAGGGGATATGAGCAGTTCTTC
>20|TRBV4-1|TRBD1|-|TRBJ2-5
CASSHRALRDRAQVEETQYF
TGCGCCAGCAGCCACCGCGCCCTACGGGACAGGGCCCAGGTGGAGGAGACCCAGTACTTC
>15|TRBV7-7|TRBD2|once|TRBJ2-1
CASSPTSGRYNEQFF
TGTGCCAGCAGCCCCACCAGCGGGAGGTACAATGAGCAGTTCTTC
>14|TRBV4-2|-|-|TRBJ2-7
CASSQARVDYEQYF
TGTGCCAGCAGCCAGGCGCGAGTCGACTACGAGCAGTACTTC
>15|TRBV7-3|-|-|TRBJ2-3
CASSFGLHRQDTQYF
TGTGCCAGCAGCTTTGGGCTCCACCGTCAAGATACGCAGTATTTT
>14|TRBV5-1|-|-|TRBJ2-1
CASSGLVWKDEQFF
TGCGCCAGCAGTGGGCTAGTCTGGAAAGATGAGCAGTTCTTC
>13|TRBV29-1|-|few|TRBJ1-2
CSVEEDHGDGYTF
TGCAGCGTTGAAGAGGACCACGGGGATGGCTACACCTTC
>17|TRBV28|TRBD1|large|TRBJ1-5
CASSPGTGRGLNQPQHF
TGTGCCAGCAGTCCGGGGACAGGCAGGGGCCTCAATCAGCCCCAGCATTTT
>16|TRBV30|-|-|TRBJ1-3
CAWSGDFGGSGNTIYF
TGTGCCTGGAGTGGGGACTTTGGAGGCTCTGGAAACACCATATATTTT
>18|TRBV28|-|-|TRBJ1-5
CASSLGRAFKEMNQPQHF
TGTGCCAGCAGTTTAGGCAGGGCCTTCAAAGAAATGAATCAGCCCCAGCATTTT
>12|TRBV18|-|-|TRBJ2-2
CASSAGPGELFF
TGTGCCAGCTCAGCCGGTCCCGGGGAGCTGTTTTTT
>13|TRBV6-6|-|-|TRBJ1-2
CASSYESNYGYTF
TGTGCCAGCAGTTACGAGTCTAACTATGGCTACACCTTC
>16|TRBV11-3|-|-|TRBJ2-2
CASSLLSSTNTGELFF
TGTGCCAGCAGCCTCTTATCTAGCACAAACACCGGGGAGCTGTTTTTT
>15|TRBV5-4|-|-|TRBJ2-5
CASSLYQGKGETQYF
TGTGCCAGCAGCTTGTATCAGGGGAAGGGAGAGACCCAGTACTTC